Described below is a single T cell receptor beta chain sequence and its context. Its antigen is as yet unknown. Sequencing was performed with immunoSEQ multiplex PCR; in TCRdb, only in-frame clones are kept and a portion is missing. The sample carries 43,000 or so clones, 70% to 90% recorded once. The data were obtained in a study of OX40 agonist ivuxolimab in advanced cancers. Study background: Subjects had a mean age of 60 years, with a range of 23 to 79; around 80% were male. The eligibility criteria allowed prior anti-PD-1, anti-PD-L1 or anti-CTLA-4 therapy, and around 38% had some. Study-level results: Mean expanded clone counts were higher in CD8+ than CD4+ T cells.

Germline CDR1 MNHEY, CDR2 SMNVEV (reference sequence). V shed 5 bases, J shed 2 bases, and the junction held 7 bases outside the gene matches. This CDR3 is 17 amino acids long. Here the sequenced sample was CD4+ or CD8+ T cells sorted from blood, taken in a trial of the OX40 agonist ivuxolimab. The genes are TRBV27 and TRBJ2-3; 13 bases line up with TRBD2. The sequence was collected from an adult with an advanced solid tumor such as melanoma, head and neck, liver or kidney cancer. The CDR3 loop reads CASSQPGLAGTTDTQYF. For the CDR3, the DNA is TGTGCCAGCAGTCAGCCGGGACTAGCGGGGACCACAGATACGCAGTATTTT.